The 4 T cell receptor beta chains in this list originate from one sample, sequenced in a study of shared clonotypes between healthy human individuals. The method was immunoSEQ multiplex PCR; TCRdb's version includes in-frame clones alone and lacks a portion of them. The sample lists 90,000 to 120,000 clones, less than 75% occurring once. The material sequenced was memory CD8+ T cells sorted from blood. As for subset: CD45RO+ cells pooled with CCR7-negative TemRA cells. The receptors derive from a woman aged 25 to 39 in good health.

The V call is TRBV4-1, the J call TRBJ2-7, with 9 bases aligning to TRBD2. CDR1 is MGHRA, CDR2 YSYEKL, per germline. The ends lost 0 bases at V and 2 bases at J; junction bases unmatched: 17. CDR3 length: 20 amino acids. The CDR3 region has the DNA TGCGCCAGCAGCCAAGATCAGGTTCAGGGGCTAGCGGGAAGAGCCTACGAGCAGTACTTC. Translated: CASSQDQVQGLAGRAYEQYF.

This rearrangement joins TRBV7-2 to TRBJ2-1; 7 bases align to TRBD2. Germline trimming cut 5 bases from V and 2 bases from J; bases unmatched to any gene: 9. CDR1 is SGHTA and CDR2 is FQGNSA in the germline V gene. The CDR3 extends over 16 amino acids. The CDR3 coding sequence is TGTGCCAGCAGCCCTAGGGGAGGGTCGGCCTACAATGAGCAGTTCTTC. Amino acid sequence: CASSPRGGSAYNEQFF. Full variable domain (remainder filled in from reference TRBV7-2 and TRBJ2-1): GAGVSQSPSNKVTEKGKDVELRCDPISGHTALYWYRQSLGQGLEFLIYFQGNSAPDKSGLPSDRFSAERTGGSVSTLTIQRTQQEDSAVYLCASSPRGGSAYNEQFFGPGTRLTVL.

This clone has more than one count but fewer than ten. The rearrangement uses TRBV7-8 and TRBJ1-5, with 12 bases identical to TRBD1. Germline CDR1 is SGHVS and CDR2 is FQNEAQ. The CDR3 totals 17 residues. Trimming removed 5 bases from V and 1 base from J; junction bases left unmatched: 6. CDR3 loop: CASSRDRGLTSNQPQHF. In nucleotides, the CDR3 is TGTGCCAGCAGCCGGGACAGGGGGCTTACGAGCAATCAGCCCCAGCATTTT.

This clone was seen just once. The rearrangement uses TRBV5-4 and TRBJ2-1, with D perhaps TRBD2 (5 bases). The germline V gene encodes CDR1 SGHNT and CDR2 YYREEE (reference sequence). This CDR3 has 13 amino acids. V lost 0 bases and J lost 10, with 11 bases in between. DNA for the CDR3: TGTGCCAGCAGCTTGGGGGCGGGCTGGGAGCAGTTCTTC. It is translated as CASSLGAGWEQFF.